What follows is one T cell receptor (beta chain) and its context. The entry originates in a study of blood T cell repertoires in COVID-19. Study-wide context: Two consecutive negative NP/OP PCR tests, clearance, or resolved symptoms defined Cohort 3 recovery. In each case, the material was cDNA or gDNA derived from T cells, B-cell-depleted T cells, or PBMCs.

Authors' processing steps: Reference gene primer amplification gave estimated nucleated cell counts. The repertoire was sequenced with immunoSEQ multiplex PCR; TCRdb's copy has only in-frame clones and lacks some. V, J and clone size are those of that table, while D and trimming were read from the DNA. The top ten hold 7.2% of the sample, which has some 200,000 clones, around 86% seen once. After removal of 5 bases from V and 7 bases from J, the junction contained 10 bases not matched to a gene. The V gene's germline CDR1 is SGHTA and CDR2 FQGNSA. There are 16 residues in the CDR3. V and J are TRBV7-2 and TRBJ2-7; 14 positions match TRBD2. The sequencing input was PBMCs or T cells enriched from blood (not recorded which). The sequence was obtained from a man aged 25 to 45 in a cohort exposed to, infected with or recovered from COVID-19 (not recorded which). CDR3 nucleotides: TGTGCCAGCAGCACAGGACTAGCGGGAGGAAGAAGGGAGCAGTACTTC. Protein sequence: CASSTGLAGGRREQYF.